Sequencing of this TCR beta chain was carried out in a study of blood T cell repertoires in COVID-19. Study as a whole: Both acute and convalescent COVID-19 samples were obtained from the United States, Italy and Spain.

Sequencing used immunoSEQ multiplex PCR; TCRdb keeps in-frame clones, though not all of them. The sample shows under 150,000 clones, about four fifths of them seen only once. This clone was picked up a small number of times. The sequenced sample was peripheral blood. The TCR comes from a man aged 40-49 years with active or convalescent COVID-19.

The CDR3 nucleotides read TGCAGCATCATGAGGGGGCGCTCTCCCTACGAGCAGTACTTC. This codes for CSIMRGRSPYEQYF. The chain uses TRBV29-1 and TRBJ2-7, with 7 bases fitting TRBD1. V shed 8 bases and J 2 bases; nucleotides not matched to a gene: 12. CDR3 length: 14 residues. Per the germline V gene, CDR1 is SQVTM and CDR2 is ANQGSEA.